This T cell receptor (beta chain) was captured by sequencing in a study of cytomegalovirus exposure and HLA in healthy donors. Background on the study: A later analysis reported the 120 or so validation repertoires used the same platform as the approximately 700 first-cohort repertoires. Study outcomes and limitations: According to a later analysis, TCR clusters from the first cohort tended to co-occur in the 100 to 150 validation repertoires.

As to this clone: As yet, its antigen is unknown.

This table comes from immunoSEQ multiplex PCR, and its TCRdb copy is limited to in-frame clones, with some not included. Of about 190,000 clones listed, around 81% are singletons. Between the trimmed V and J ends, which lost 6 bases and 7 bases, there was a span of 12 bases. The CDR3 runs 12 residues. Germline V gene sequence: CDR1 SNHLY, CDR2 FYNNEI. The donors were part of the validation cohort, which consisted of more than 90 subjects and was separate from the first cohort of under 750 subjects. This chain joins TRBV2 and TRBJ1-1; a weak D match, TRBD1 (5 bases). This sequence originates from a young woman in good health and CMV-seropositive. The sequenced material came from PBMCs. As DNA, the CDR3 is TGTGCCAGCAGGACCCCAGGGTTTGAAGCTTTCTTT. Its protein is CASRTPGFEAFF.